This section outlines one TCR beta chain sequence together with its context. The assay was immunoSEQ multiplex PCR, and TCRdb's table has in-frame clones only and misses some. The sample yields over 300,000 clones, roughly 87% seen once. This record belongs to a study of shared clonotypes between healthy human individuals. This CDR3 has 14 residues. Germline V CDR1 and CDR2: SGDLS, YYNGEE. The germline V and J ends were trimmed by 3 bases and 6 bases, with 16 bases remaining between them. This receptor was taken from a man between 18 and 35 years old in good health. The chain combines TRBV9 with TRBJ2-7; possibly TRBD1 for D (7 bases). Sequencing used memory CD8+ T cells sorted from blood. As to subset: CD45RO+ cells pooled with CCR7-negative TemRA cells. The DNA for the CDR3 is TGTGCCAGCAGCGGCGGGACAGACGTCCGCGAGCAGTACTTC. Translated: CASSGGTDVREQYF.